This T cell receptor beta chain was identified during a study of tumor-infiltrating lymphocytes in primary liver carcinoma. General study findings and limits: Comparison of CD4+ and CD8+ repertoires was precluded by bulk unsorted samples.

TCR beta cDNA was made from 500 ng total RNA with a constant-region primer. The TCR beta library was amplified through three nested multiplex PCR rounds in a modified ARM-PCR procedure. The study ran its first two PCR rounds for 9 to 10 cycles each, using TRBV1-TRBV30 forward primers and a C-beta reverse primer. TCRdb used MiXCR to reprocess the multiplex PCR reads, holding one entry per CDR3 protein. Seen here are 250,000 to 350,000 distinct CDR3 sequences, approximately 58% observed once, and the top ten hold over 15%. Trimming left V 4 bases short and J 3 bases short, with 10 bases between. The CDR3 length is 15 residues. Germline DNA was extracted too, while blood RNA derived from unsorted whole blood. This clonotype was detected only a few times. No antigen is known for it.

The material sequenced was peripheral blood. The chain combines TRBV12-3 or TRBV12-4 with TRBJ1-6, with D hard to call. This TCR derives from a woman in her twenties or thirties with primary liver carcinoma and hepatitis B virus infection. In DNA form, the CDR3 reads TGTGCCAGCAGTTCAATGACGGGCTATAATTCACCCCTCCACTTT. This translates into CASSSMTGYNSPLHF.